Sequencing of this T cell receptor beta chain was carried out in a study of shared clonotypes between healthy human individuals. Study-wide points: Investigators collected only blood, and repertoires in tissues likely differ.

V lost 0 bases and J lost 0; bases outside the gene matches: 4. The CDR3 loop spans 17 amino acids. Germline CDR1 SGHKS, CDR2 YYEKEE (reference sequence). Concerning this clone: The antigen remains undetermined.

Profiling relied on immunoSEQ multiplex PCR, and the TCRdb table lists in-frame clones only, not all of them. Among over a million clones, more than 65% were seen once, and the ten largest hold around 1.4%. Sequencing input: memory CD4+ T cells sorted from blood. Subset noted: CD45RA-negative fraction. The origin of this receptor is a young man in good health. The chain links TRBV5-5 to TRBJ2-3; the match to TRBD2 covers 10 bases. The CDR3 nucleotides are TGTGCCAGCAGCTTGGCGCCAGCGGGAGGGAGCACAGATACGCAGTATTTT. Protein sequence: CASSLAPAGGSTDTQYF.